This TCR beta chain derives from a study of post-analysis software for immune sequencing data. Study background: The disease courses spanned relapsing-remitting, secondary progressive and progressive-relapsing forms of multiple sclerosis.

As concerns this clonotype: Its antigen is not identified. One end of the junction varies from germline; a read error may be responsible.

The CDR3 runs to 16 residues. Germline loops: CDR1 SQVTM, CDR2 ANQGSEA. Unique molecular identifiers had been added to the TCR beta cDNA libraries. MiXCR was run by TCRdb on the PCR reads, yielding one entry per CDR3 protein. The sample shows some 260,000 distinct CDR3 sequences, 36% of them seen only once. Study findings and constraints: Compared against controls, patients with multiple sclerosis displayed significantly lower normalized Chao1 diversity. Among a few TRBV segments more frequent in patients than controls were TRBV5-6, TRBV5-1 and TRBV20-1. Batch-matched samples strongly co-clustered by F measure.

The source is a girl aged 5-17 years with multiple sclerosis. The chain recombines TRBV29-1 with TRBJ2-1, with 8 bases lining up with TRBD2. Source material: blood. The CDR3 DNA follows: TGCACCGTTGGACCCTGGGGTAGCGGGGTCTACAATGAGCAGTTCTTC. Residues: CTVGPWGSGVYNEQFF.